The 15 T cell receptor beta chains below come from one sample, sequenced in a study of CD8+CD57+ T cells in acquired aplastic anemia. Genomic DNA was employed as the template in profiling TCR beta VDJ and CDR3. MiXCR was run by TCRdb on the reads, yielding one entry per CDR3 protein. The repertoire holds around 150,000 distinct CDR3 sequences, around 50% seen once, with 2.5% to 3.5% in the top ten. Before being chosen for sequencing, patients had shown CD8+CD57+ cell expansion by flow cytometry. Material for sequencing was sorted CD4+, CD8+, or CD8+CD57+ T cells (not recorded which) from PBMCs. These TCRs come from a human donor with aplastic anemia.

At least ten counts were recorded for this clonotype. This rearrangement joins TRBV10-2 to TRBJ1-1; the match to TRBD1 covers 8 bases. The CDR3 has 17 residues. Trimming took 3 bases from V and 1 from J; bases not matched to a gene: 10. Germline CDR1 WSHSY, CDR2 SAAADI. CDR3 sequence (DNA): TGCGCCAGCAGTGAAAGGACAGGGATTGGGGGGAACACTGAAGCTTTCTTT. This sequence encodes CASSERTGIGGNTEAFF.

The sample holds one count of this clonotype. Being one base from a much bigger clone, this may be a read error. The V and J genes are TRBV5-1 and TRBJ2-5; 8 bases fit TRBD1. J was trimmed by 5 bases and V by 6 bases; bases with no gene match: 12. The length of the CDR3 is 15 residues. The germline V gene encodes CDR1 SGHRS and CDR2 YFSETQ. In nucleotides, the CDR3 is TGCGCCAGCATCTTATGGCCAGGGGGCGGGGAGACCCAGTACTTC. Protein sequence: CASILWPGGGETQYF.

CDR3 in DNA: TGTGCCAGCAGCTCGGCAGGGGAACGGACGGGAGGGGCCAACGTCCTGACTTTC. Encoded protein: CASSSAGERTGGANVLTF. The gene calls are TRBV12-3 or TRBV12-4 and TRBJ2-6, with D tentatively TRBD1 (6 bases). The CDR3 is 18 residues long. V lost 6 bases and J lost 4, with 22 bases in between.

In this sample, this clonotype turned up many times. The gene calls are TRBV20-1 and TRBJ2-5; D tentatively fits TRBD1 or TRBD2 (5 bases each). This CDR3 is built from 13 residues. Trimming shortened V by 0 bases and J by 6 bases, and 11 bases separated the two germline ends. Looked up from germline, CDR1 is DFQATT and CDR2 is SNEGSKA (reference sequence). CDR3: CSARDMGEQTQYF. The DNA of the CDR3 is TGCAGTGCTAGAGATATGGGGGAACAGACCCAGTACTTC.

This clonotype was observed at least ten times. This chain joins TRBV19 and TRBJ2-5; D possibly corresponds to TRBD1 (6 bases). The germline V and J ends were trimmed by 6 bases and 10 bases, with 18 bases remaining between them. Germline lookup yields CDR1 LNHDA and CDR2 SQIVND (reference sequence). The length of the CDR3 is 13 residues. CDR3 nucleotides: TGTGCCAGTAGCGCCGGGACACTTGGGGACCAGTACTTC. Amino acids: CASSAGTLGDQYF.

This clonotype was seen ten or more times. This sequence joins TRBV7-2 and TRBJ2-3; 10 bases match TRBD2. V shed 6 bases, J shed 3 bases, and the junction held 6 bases outside the gene matches. The CDR3 is made up of 15 amino acids. The V gene's germline CDR1 is SGHTA and CDR2 FQGNSA. The DNA of the CDR3 is TGTGCCAGCAGTCAAGCGGGAGGGCGAACAGATACGCAGTATTTT. Its protein product is CASSQAGGRTDTQYF.

This chain links TRBV2 with TRBJ1-4, with 8 positions matching TRBD1. Germline V lookup: CDR1 SNHLY, CDR2 FYNNEI. V shed 8 bases, J shed 5 bases, and the junction held 7 bases outside the gene matches. The CDR3 loop spans 14 amino acids. The DNA of the CDR3 is TGTGCCAGCGACCAGGGACAGGACAATGAAAAACTGTTTTTT. Translated: CASDQGQDNEKLFF.

There are a few counts of this clonotype. The J gene is TRBJ2-7, the V gene TRBV29-1, with D possibly being TRBD2 (5 bases). Germline V CDR1 and CDR2: SQVTM, ANQGSEA. The CDR3 covers 11 residues. Trimming pared 6 bases from V and 6 bases from J, leaving 12 bases between. The DNA of the CDR3 is TGCAGCGTGACCCGGGCGGGCGAGCAGTACTTC. Protein sequence: CSVTRAGEQYF.

Remarks on this clonotype: Possible read error: a much larger clone is one base away. The chain employs TRBV6-1 and TRBJ2-5; D might be TRBD2 (6 bases). This CDR3 has 14 residues. Trimming cost V 7 bases and J 4 bases, with 16 bases left between them. Germline CDR1 reads MNHNS; CDR2 reads SASEGT. CDR3 in amino acids: CASTDARRVETQYF. CDR3 in DNA: TGTGCCAGCACCGATGCACGGAGGGTAGAGACCCAGTACTTC.

This clonotype was seen repeatedly, ten times or more. The V and J genes are TRBV20-1 and TRBJ2-2, with 10 bases fitting TRBD2. Germline CDR1 DFQATT, CDR2 SNEGSKA (reference sequence). The CDR3 loop spans 16 amino acids. With V trimmed by 1 base and J by 4 bases, 6 bases remained unmatched. The CDR3 DNA reads TGCAGTGCTAGAGGGGGGACTAGCGCGGGCACCGGGGAGCTGTTTTTT. Its translation: CSARGGTSAGTGELFF.

This sequence joins TRBV20-1 and TRBJ2-5; D is possibly TRBD1 (6 bases). The germline V gene encodes CDR1 DFQATT and CDR2 SNEGSKA (reference sequence). The length of the CDR3 is 13 residues. V lost 5 bases, J lost 5 bases, and 15 bases lay in between. CDR3 protein: CSAPERGMETQYF. In DNA form, the CDR3 reads TGCAGTGCTCCCGAGAGGGGGATGGAGACCCAGTACTTC.

The CDR3 reads CASSDRDRSQPQHF. In DNA, the CDR3 is TGTGCCAGCAGTGATCGGGACAGGAGTCAGCCCCAGCATTTT. The genes are TRBV2 and TRBJ1-5; 8 nucleotides agree with TRBD1. V was pared by 3 bases and J by 6 bases, with 4 bases of the junction left unmatched. This CDR3 is 14 amino acids long. Looked up from germline, CDR1 is SNHLY and CDR2 is FYNNEI.

A note on this clonotype: A much larger clone is a single base away; this may be a read error. This chain uses TRBV4-3 with TRBJ2-1; D is perhaps TRBD1 (6 bases). Germline V lookup: CDR1 LGHNA, CDR2 YSLEER. The CDR3 runs 14 residues. CDR3 amino acids: CASSLSLRDNEQLF. CDR3 bases: TGCGCCAGCAGCCTCTCCCTACGGGACAATGAGCAGCTCTTC.

Here the CDR3 DNA reads TGCAGTGCTGAAGGGCGGCCATCCTACGAGCAGTACTTC. This translates into CSAEGRPSYEQYF. This chain uses TRBV20-1 with TRBJ2-7; D unclear. Between the trimmed V and J ends, which lost 5 bases and 1 base, there was a span of 12 bases. CDR3 length: 13 amino acids. The germline gives CDR1 DFQATT, CDR2 SNEGSKA (reference sequence).

The sample holds one count of this clonotype. Just one base apart from a much larger clone, this may be a read error. V is TRBV9 and J is TRBJ1-1; 10 nucleotides align to TRBD1. V gave up 2 bases and J gave up 8 bases; unmatched junction bases: 3. The CDR3 runs to 13 residues. Germline loops: CDR1 SGDLS, CDR2 YYNGEE. Here the CDR3 DNA reads TGTGCCAGCAGCGTGCGGGACAGGGGAGAAGCTTTCTTT. Translated, it gives CASSVRDRGEAFF.